One TCR beta chain is described in this entry. Following RNA extraction, reverse transcription yielded cDNA that acted as the sequencing template. Using immunoSEQ multiplex PCR, the repertoire was profiled, and TCRdb retains in-frame clones only, with some absent. This table holds roughly 20,000 clones, less than 70% found once. CDR1 and CDR2 (germline): SGHTA, FQGNSA. This CDR3 has 13 amino acids. The V end was cut by 4 bases, the J end by 5 bases, with 11 bases between. The sample originates from a study of CD8+ T cells in alopecia areata. Lesional scalp punch biopsies and peripheral blood were collected from alopecia areata patients.

The rearrangement links TRBV7-2 to TRBJ1-1, with D hard to call. The TCR was taken from a human donor with alopecia areata. Sequencing used skin, obtained at week 0. The CDR3 DNA is TGTGCCAGCAGCTCCAGAATGAGGACTGAAGCTTTCTTT. As protein: CASSSRMRTEAFF.